The source of this T cell receptor beta chain is a study of CD8+CD57+ T cells in acquired aplastic anemia. On this clonotype itself: At one of its ends the junction is not consistent with the germline gene, which may arise from a read error.

TCR beta VDJ combinations and CDR3 sequences were profiled from genomic DNA. MiXCR, run by TCRdb on the reads, gives a single entry per CDR3 protein. The sample holds a few hundred thousand distinct CDR3 sequences, roughly three fifths seen once. This TCR derives from a human donor with severe aplastic anemia or a healthy control (not recorded which). Material for sequencing was sorted CD4+, CD8+, or CD8+CD57+ T cells (not recorded which) from PBMCs.

CDR3 residues: CSVTQSMNTEAFF. CDR3 DNA sequence: TGCAGCGTCACACAGTCCATGAACACCGAAGCTTTCTTT. The J gene is TRBJ1-1, the V gene TRBV29-1; D is undetermined. Per germline, CDR1 SQVTM and CDR2 ANQGSEA. The CDR3 has 13 amino acids.